This record looks at one T cell receptor beta chain sequence and its context. Sequencing was performed with immunoSEQ multiplex PCR; in TCRdb, only in-frame clones are kept and a portion is missing. The data show around 310,000 clones, around 89% seen once. The data originate from a study of blood T cell repertoires in COVID-19. The TCR originated in a woman in her 50s with active or convalescent COVID-19. The sequenced sample was peripheral blood.

The CDR3 bases are TGTGCCAGCAGCCTTGCTAGTGGGTCCTACAATGAGCAGTTCTTC. Translation gives CASSLASGSYNEQFF. The gene calls are TRBV9 and TRBJ2-1; D ambiguous. This CDR3 has 15 residues. V gave up 4 bases and J gave up 1 base, with 12 bases separating them. Germline CDR1 and CDR2: SGDLS and YYNGEE.